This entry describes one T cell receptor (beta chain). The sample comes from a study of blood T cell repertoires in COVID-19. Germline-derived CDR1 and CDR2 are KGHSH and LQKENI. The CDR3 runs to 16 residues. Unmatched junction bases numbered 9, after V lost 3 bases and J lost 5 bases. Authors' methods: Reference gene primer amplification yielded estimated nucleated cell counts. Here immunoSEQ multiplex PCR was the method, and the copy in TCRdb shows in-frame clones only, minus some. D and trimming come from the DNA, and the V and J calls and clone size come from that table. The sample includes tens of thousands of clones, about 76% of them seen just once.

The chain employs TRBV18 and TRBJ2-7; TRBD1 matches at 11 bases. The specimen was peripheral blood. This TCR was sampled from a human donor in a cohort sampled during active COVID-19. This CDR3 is CASSPNPGTGGNEQYF. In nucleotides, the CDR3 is TGTGCCAGCTCACCTAACCCCGGGACAGGGGGTAACGAGCAGTACTTC.